These 25 T cell receptor beta chains share one sample of origin, sequenced in a study of CD4+ T cells in melanoma. The protocol was immunoSEQ multiplex PCR, while the TCRdb copy is restricted to in-frame clones and leaves out a portion. The sample shows around 100,000 clones, 92% of them seen only once. Sequenced: peripheral blood. The receptors originated from a human donor with melanoma.

J is TRBJ2-7 and V is TRBV7-8, with D perhaps TRBD2 (6 bases). V was cut by 1 base and J by 4 bases, with 11 bases left in between. The germline gives CDR1 SGHVS, CDR2 FQNEAQ. The length of the CDR3 is 14 residues. This CDR3 reads CASSLGLSGYEQYF. The CDR3 bases are TGTGCCAGCAGCTTAGGTCTTAGCGGATACGAGCAGTACTTC.

The rearrangement uses TRBV6-1 and TRBJ2-7; 8 positions match TRBD1. In germline, CDR1 is MNHNS, CDR2 SASEGT. The CDR3 is made up of 14 amino acids. V shed 7 bases and J 4 bases; nucleotides not matched to a gene: 9. The CDR3 region has the DNA TGTGCCAGCAACCTGGACAGGGCCCGTTACGAGCAGTACTTC. Translating gives CASNLDRARYEQYF.

The V and J genes are TRBV18 and TRBJ2-3, with 8 bases that match TRBD2. Germline V gives CDR1 KGHSH, CDR2 LQKENI. This CDR3 is built from 15 residues. V lost 4 bases to trimming and J lost 6 bases; unmatched junction nucleotides: 9. The CDR3 is CASSQAAGGVDTQYF. CDR3 in DNA: TGTGCCAGCTCACAAGCCGCGGGAGGCGTGGATACGCAGTATTTT.

This clone is a singleton in its sample. V usage is TRBV9 and J usage is TRBJ2-3; D call uncertain. The CDR3 is 16 residues long. The V and J ends lost 0 bases and 0 bases respectively, with 11 bases between them. CDR1 SGDLS and CDR2 YYNGEE come from the germline V gene. CDR3 sequence (DNA): TGTGCCAGCAGCGTAGGGCCGGATACTAGCACAGATACGCAGTATTTT. It codes for CASSVGPDTSTDTQYF.

The chain recombines TRBV2 with TRBJ2-2; perhaps TRBD2 as D (6 bases). This CDR3 has 14 amino acids. Per the germline V gene, CDR1 is SNHLY and CDR2 is FYNNEI. Trimming removed 8 bases at V and 2 bases at J, with 12 bases between. The DNA for the CDR3 is TGTGCCAGCGGCCCGGGACTCAACACCGGGGAGCTGTTTTTT. This codes for CASGPGLNTGELFF.

This clone was counted ten times or more. The CDR3 reads CATTGAPTDTQYF. CDR3 coding DNA: TGTGCCACCACAGGGGCCCCCACAGATACGCAGTATTTT. The V call is TRBV19, the J call TRBJ2-3; 7 bases match TRBD1. Germline V lookup: CDR1 LNHDA, CDR2 SQIVND (reference sequence). V lost 10 bases and J lost 2; bases outside the gene matches: 6. The CDR3 totals 13 residues.

The chain links TRBV2 to TRBJ2-7; D assignment may be TRBD1 or TRBD2 (6 bases each). The V gene lost 9 bases and the J gene lost 3 bases, with 15 bases spanning the gap. This CDR3 has 13 amino acids. CDR1 SNHLY and CDR2 FYNNEI come from the germline V gene. The CDR3 region has the DNA TGTGCCAGTGCCCGGGGGCCCTACTACGAGCAGTACTTC. Protein: CASARGPYYEQYF.

This sequence joins TRBV5-1 and TRBJ2-3; possible D gene TRBD2, 5 bases. The V end was cut by 7 bases, the J end by 0 bases, with 12 bases between. This CDR3 has 14 residues. Germline assignment: CDR1 SGHRS and CDR2 YFSETQ. The CDR3, as DNA: TGCGCCAGCGGTGAGGGCTGGAGCACAGATACGCAGTATTTT. It yields the protein CASGEGWSTDTQYF.

The rearrangement joins TRBV7-2 to TRBJ1-5; a weak D match, TRBD1 (6 bases). The germline V gene encodes CDR1 SGHTA and CDR2 FQGNSA. V lost 1 base and J lost 3, with 10 bases in between. This CDR3 is 15 amino acids long. This CDR3 reads CASSLGRQANQPQHF. The CDR3 DNA reads TGTGCCAGCAGCTTAGGGCGACAGGCCAATCAGCCCCAGCATTTT.

The chain joins TRBV20-1 to TRBJ2-3; D gene unclear. Germline assignment: CDR1 DFQATT and CDR2 SNEGSKA (reference sequence). Trimming removed 5 bases at V and 4 bases at J, with 7 bases between. This CDR3 is built from 11 residues. The CDR3 DNA is TGCAGTGCTCCGCGTTCAGATACGCAGTATTTT. Protein: CSAPRSDTQYF.

The gene calls are TRBV4-1 and TRBJ2-7; unclear D gene. Germline CDR1 MGHRA, CDR2 YSYEKL. The V end lost 2 bases, the J end lost 2 bases, and 7 bases lay between the germline ends. This CDR3 comprises 13 residues. The CDR3 coding sequence is TGCGCCAGCAGCCAATTTAGTACCTACGAGCAGTACTTC. It is translated as CASSQFSTYEQYF.

The chain recombines TRBV7-3 with TRBJ2-3; D gene ambiguous. Germline-derived CDR1 and CDR2 are SGHTA and FQGTGA. The CDR3 runs 13 residues. Trimming stripped 5 bases from V and 8 bases from J, with 14 bases between. The CDR3 sequence is CASSPFSYGTQYF. In DNA, the CDR3 is TGTGCCAGCAGCCCGTTTTCCTATGGTACGCAGTATTTT.

The rearrangement links TRBV15 to TRBJ2-6, with D uncertain. The CDR3 runs to 15 residues. The germline V gene encodes CDR1 LNHNV and CDR2 YYDKDF (reference sequence). The V gene lost 3 bases and the J gene lost 0 bases, with 6 bases spanning the gap. The CDR3 DNA sequence: TGTGCCACCAGCAGGGATGTCTCTGGGGCCAACGTCCTGACTTTC. It translates to CATSRDVSGANVLTF.

The genes are TRBV5-5 and TRBJ2-3; unclear D gene. Germline CDR1 reads SGHKS; CDR2 reads YYEKEE (reference sequence). The CDR3 spans 15 residues. Trimming took 0 bases from V and 0 from J, leaving 8 bases between them. DNA of the CDR3: TGTGCCAGCAGCTTGGACAGCCTTAGCACAGATACGCAGTATTTT. Encoded protein: CASSLDSLSTDTQYF.

The chain couples TRBV28 to TRBJ1-2; D unresolved. Per the germline V gene, CDR1 is MDHEN and CDR2 is SYDVKM. The CDR3 is 18 amino acids. Trimming left V 4 bases short and J 5 bases short, with 26 bases between. The CDR3 protein is CASSSPGTGEGGIYGYTF. The DNA of the CDR3 is TGTGCCAGCAGTTCGCCCGGAACCGGAGAGGGCGGTATATATGGCTACACCTTC.

The V call is TRBV7-9, the J call TRBJ2-2, with 7 bases fitting TRBD2. The CDR3 extends over 14 amino acids. Germline CDR1 and CDR2: SEHNR and FQNEAQ (reference sequence). J was trimmed by 5 bases and V by 8 bases; bases with no gene match: 8. The CDR3, as DNA: TGTGCCAGCGGGAGGGACTCGAGGACCGGGGAGCTGTTTTTT. This encodes CASGRDSRTGELFF.

The J gene is TRBJ1-6, the V gene TRBV5-4; perhaps TRBD1 as D (6 bases). The CDR3 covers 14 residues. CDR1 SGHNT and CDR2 YYREEE come from the germline V gene (reference sequence). The ends were cut back, 0 bases at V and 7 bases at J, with 8 bases in the middle. The CDR3 sequence: CASSLEQGNSPLHF. The CDR3 coding sequence is TGTGCCAGCAGCTTGGAACAGGGCAATTCACCCCTCCACTTT. Drawing the rest from reference TRBV5-4 and TRBJ1-6, the complete variable domain is ETGVTQSPTHLIKTRGQQVTLRCSSQSGHNTVSWYQQALGQGPQFIFQYYREEENGRGNFPPRFSGLQFPNYSSELNVNALELDDSALYLCASSLEQGNSPLHFGNGTRLTVT.

CDR3 nucleotide sequence: TGTGCCAGCAGCTTTCTCGGGGGCTCCGGAGATACGCAGTATTTT. It codes for CASSFLGGSGDTQYF. The chain is built from TRBV5-6 and TRBJ2-3, with D perhaps being TRBD1 or TRBD2 (6 bases each). This CDR3 spans 15 amino acids. Trimming cost V 2 bases and J 5 bases, with 15 bases left between them. Germline CDR1 is SGHDT and CDR2 is YYEEEE.

The chain has TRBV18 and TRBJ2-1; TRBD1 is a possible D gene (6 bases). Trimming cost V 3 bases and J 5 bases, with 14 bases left between them. The germline CDR1 and CDR2 sequences are KGHSH and LQKENI. The CDR3 contains 15 residues. DNA for the CDR3: TGTGCCAGCTCACCTCGTACAGGGCCCGACAATGAGCAGTTCTTC. Its protein is CASSPRTGPDNEQFF.

The chain employs TRBV6-6 and TRBJ1-1, with D tentatively TRBD1 (5 bases). Germline V gene data show CDR1 as MNHNY and CDR2 as SVGAGI (reference sequence). The CDR3 is 15 amino acids. The ends were cut back, 4 bases at V and 1 base at J, with 13 bases in the middle. DNA for the CDR3: TGTGCCAGCAGTTCCAGGGAATCTGAGAACACTGAAGCTTTCTTT. Its protein is CASSSRESENTEAFF.

The chain recombines TRBV27 with TRBJ2-2; a possible D gene is TRBD2 (5 bases). V was clipped by 5 bases and J by 5 bases, with 15 bases between them. Germline CDR1 MNHEY, CDR2 SMNVEV (reference sequence). The CDR3 covers 15 residues. The CDR3 loop is CASSPPGVWTGELFF. The CDR3 nucleotides read TGTGCCAGCAGTCCCCCCGGGGTTTGGACCGGGGAGCTGTTTTTT.

V and J are TRBV27 and TRBJ2-5; TRBD2 is a possible D gene (6 bases). CDR1 is MNHEY, CDR2 SMNVEV, per germline (reference sequence). V was clipped by 8 bases and J by 3 bases, with 13 bases between them. This CDR3 spans 13 amino acids. CDR3 amino acids: CASGRRPEETQYF. CDR3 coding DNA: TGTGCCAGCGGGAGGCGGCCGGAAGAGACCCAGTACTTC.

The genes are TRBV6-5 and TRBJ1-2; D gene ambiguous. The V and J ends lost 4 bases and 8 bases respectively, with 17 bases between them. In germline, CDR1 is MNHEY, CDR2 SVGAGI. CDR3 size: 14 residues. The CDR3 here is CASSSRARGGGYTF. CDR3 nucleotide sequence: TGTGCCAGCAGTTCCCGGGCCAGAGGCGGGGGCTACACCTTC.

The chain recombines TRBV28 with TRBJ1-5; D not resolved. Germline assignment: CDR1 MDHEN and CDR2 SYDVKM. V was shortened by 2 bases and J by 5 bases, with 7 bases between the two germline ends. The CDR3 sequence is 13 residues long. The CDR3 reads CASSLTKDQPQHF. CDR3 DNA: TGTGCCAGCAGTTTAACCAAGGATCAGCCCCAGCATTTT.

The V call is TRBV7-2, the J call TRBJ2-1; 10 bases line up with TRBD2. The CDR3 is 16 amino acids. The ends lost 4 bases at V and 4 bases at J; junction bases unmatched: 7. The germline V gene encodes CDR1 SGHTA and CDR2 FQGNSA. The CDR3 DNA sequence: TGTGCCAGCAGCTCCAGCGGGAGGGCCGGGTACAATGAGCAGTTCTTC. It encodes CASSSSGRAGYNEQFF. Supplemented by reference TRBV7-2 and TRBJ2-1, the full variable domain reads GAGVSQSPSNKVTEKGKDVELRCDPISGHTALYWYRQSLGQGLEFLIYFQGNSAPDKSGLPSDRFSAERTGGSVSTLTIQRTQQEDSAVYLCASSSSGRAGYNEQFFGPGTRLTVL.